Sequencing of this T cell receptor (beta chain) was carried out in a study of blood T cell repertoires in COVID-19. The table came from immunoSEQ multiplex PCR; TCRdb's copy has only in-frame clones and leaves some out. The sample shows 300,000 to 450,000 clones, around 86% of them seen only once. Sample: peripheral blood. The source of this sequence is a human donor in a cohort sampled during active COVID-19.

The CDR3 DNA reads TGTGCCAGCAGCCTAGAGTTAAGCACAGATACGCAGTATTTT. Residues: CASSLELSTDTQYF. The J gene is TRBJ2-3, the V gene TRBV4-2; D remains ambiguous. CDR3 size: 14 residues. Germline CDR1 and CDR2: LGHNA and YNFKEQ. Trimming removed 4 bases at V and 0 bases at J, with 8 bases between.